The clone carrying this T cell receptor beta chain showed up just a few times. This sample was included in a study of identical twins. TCRdb reprocessed the 5' RACE reads via MiXCR and lists one record per CDR3 protein. The sample has 500,000 to 700,000 distinct CDR3 sequences, roughly 7.2% seen once. This same sample was also part of a study on yellow fever vaccine responses in identical twins.

Input material: PBMCs. The receptor was derived from a woman aged 18-35 years in good health.

The CDR3 spells CASSQAYGQGQYF. The CDR3 bases are TGCGCCAGCAGCCAAGCTTATGGGCAGGGGCAGTACTTC. The rearrangement links TRBV4-1 to TRBJ2-7; the D gene is possibly TRBD1 (5 bases). The CDR3 runs to 13 residues. Deletions cut 1 base from V and 9 bases from J, with 13 bases between. CDR1 is MGHRA and CDR2 is YSYEKL in the germline V gene.